A selection of T cell receptor beta chains follows, all from one sample in a study of regulatory T cells in long-lasting Graves disease. In TCRdb, the multiplex PCR reads were re-called with MiXCR into one record per CDR3 protein. The sample holds 450,000 to 500,000 distinct CDR3 sequences, around 15% seen once. These data are also associated with another study on T cells in Graves' hyperthyroidism and ophthalmopathy.

Sequenced material: peripheral blood mononuclear cells (PBMCs), taken at new diagnosis, from a patient treated with antithyroid drugs. The receptors derive from a man aged 35 to 55 with Graves disease. The CDR3 runs from the conserved cysteine through the conserved F or W. A D gene is named only where the DNA matches it firmly. A row's size may be missing; if present it is once, few, many or a size class.

D	V	J	size	CDR3	DNA
.	TRBV20-1	TRBJ2-7	many	CSASGVSTPFYEQYF	TGCAGTGCTAGCGGGGTCAGCACCCCATTCTACGAGCAGTACTTC
.	TRBV28	TRBJ2-3	many	CASSFFGVGIADTQYF	TGTGCCAGCAGTTTTTTCGGGGTAGGGATAGCAGATACGCAGTATTTT
.	TRBV6-2/TRBV6-3	TRBJ2-5	many	CASSEGLVQETQYF	TGTGCCAGCAGTGAGGGGCTTGTCCAAGAGACCCAGTACTTC
.	TRBV5-5	TRBJ2-7	.	CASAPRPGAQYEQYF	TGTGCCAGCGCCCCCCGCCCGGGGGCTCAATACGAGCAGTACTTC
.	TRBV6-1	TRBJ1-6	few	CASVGAGNSPLHF	TGTGCCAGTGTGGGGGCAGGGAATTCACCCCTCCACTTT
.	TRBV28	TRBJ1-2	many	CASTPAGGFVGYTF	TGTGCCAGCACCCCAGCGGGGGGGTTTGTGGGCTACACCTTC
.	TRBV9	TRBJ1-1	.	CASSVGGYPNTEAFF	TGTGCCAGCAGCGTAGGGGGGTACCCGAACACTGAAGCTTTCTTT
TRBD1	TRBV10-3	TRBJ1-1	many	CAISPAMGQGGGTEAFF	TGTGCCATCAGTCCCGCTATGGGACAGGGAGGAGGCACTGAAGCTTTCTTT
.	TRBV7-2	TRBJ2-5	many	CASSPPVLDPETQYF	TGTGCCAGCAGCCCACCCGTCCTCGATCCAGAGACCCAGTACTTC
TRBD2	TRBV12-3/TRBV12-4	TRBJ2-1	.	CASSLVGGVNEQFF	TGTGCCAGCAGTTTAGTGGGGGGGGTCAATGAGCAGTTCTTC
TRBD1	TRBV2	TRBJ2-1	many	CASNRGVAPRGFF	TGTGCCAGCAACAGGGGTGTAGCCCCGCGTGGGTTCTTC
.	TRBV6-1	TRBJ1-1	.	CASTLTGGAQAFF	TGTGCCAGCACCCTGACGGGGGGGGCGCAAGCTTTCTTT
.	TRBV2	TRBJ2-3	many	CASRLAFSTDTQYF	TGTGCCAGCAGACTAGCTTTTAGCACAGATACGCAGTATTTT
.	TRBV6-2/TRBV6-3	TRBJ2-1	.	CASRPAPLVDEQFF	TGTGCCAGCAGGCCCGCCCCTTTGGTCGATGAGCAGTTCTTC
TRBD1	TRBV5-6	TRBJ2-3	.	CASSLGDRGFTDTQYF	TGTGCCAGCAGCTTGGGAGACAGGGGGTTCACAGATACGCAGTATTTT
.	TRBV20-1	TRBJ2-5	many	CSAVLDGETQYF	TGCAGTGCCGTCCTTGACGGGGAGACCCAGTACTTC
.	TRBV3-1	TRBJ2-7	many	CASSQVRYEQYF	TGTGCCAGCAGCCAAGTTCGGTACGAGCAGTACTTC
TRBD1	TRBV19	TRBJ1-5	.	CAIGTEYNQPQHF	TGTGCCATTGGGACAGAGTACAATCAGCCCCAGCATTTT
.	TRBV5-6	TRBJ2-5	.	CASSLRTAEETQYF	TGTGCCAGCAGCTTGAGGACAGCTGAAGAGACCCAGTACTTC
TRBD1	TRBV2	TRBJ2-7	many	CASSETGGAGEQYF	TGTGCCAGCAGCGAAACAGGGGGCGCGGGCGAGCAGTACTTC
TRBD2	TRBV7-2	TRBJ2-5	many	CASMRWSSGSIETQYF	TGTGCCAGCATGCGGTGGTCTAGCGGGAGCATTGAGACCCAGTACTTC
.	TRBV6-2/TRBV6-3	TRBJ1-5	.	CASSYYSLNQPQHF	TGTGCCAGCAGTTACTACAGTTTAAATCAGCCCCAGCATTTT
TRBD2	TRBV11-3	TRBJ2-1	many	CASSLESSGSGDEQFF	TGTGCCAGCAGCTTAGAATCTAGCGGGAGTGGTGATGAGCAGTTCTTC
.	TRBV11-3	TRBJ2-1	many	CASSLGTPAYNEQFF	TGTGCCAGCAGCTTAGGGACACCGGCCTACAATGAGCAGTTCTTC
.	TRBV5-1	TRBJ2-2	many	CASSLAGYTGELFF	TGCGCCAGCAGCTTGGCCGGGTACACCGGGGAGCTGTTTTTT
.	TRBV25-1	TRBJ2-6	few	CASSSGTPSGANVLTF	TGTGCCAGCAGCTCCGGGACACCCTCTGGGGCCAACGTCCTGACTTTC
.	TRBV28	TRBJ2-7	many	CASSFTGIYEQYF	TGTGCCAGCAGTTTCACAGGGATCTACGAGCAGTACTTC
TRBD1	TRBV10-3	TRBJ1-2	.	CAIRAGGRSPQNYGYTF	TGTGCCATCAGGGCAGGGGGCCGCTCCCCACAGAACTATGGCTACACCTTC
.	TRBV2	TRBJ2-3	.	CARSTDWDTQYF	TGTGCCAGATCGACGGACTGGGATACGCAGTATTTT
TRBD1	TRBV24-1	TRBJ2-3	many	CATSDLYPGTGDTDTQYF	TGTGCCACCAGTGATTTGTATCCCGGGACAGGGGACACAGATACGCAGTATTTT
TRBD1	TRBV28	TRBJ1-2	few	CAILPVQTGDWGGYTF	TGTGCCATCCTGCCGGTCCAGACAGGGGATTGGGGTGGCTACACCTTC
.	TRBV28	TRBJ2-7	many	CASSSRGSYEQYF	TGCGCCAGCAGCTCTAGGGGCTCCTACGAGCAGTACTTC
.	TRBV6-1	TRBJ2-7	few	CASSEAVGTASYEQYF	TGTGCCAGCAGTGAAGCGGTGGGCACAGCCTCCTACGAGCAGTACTTC
TRBD2	TRBV20-1	TRBJ2-5	.	CSASPGTSLQETQYF	TGCAGTGCTAGCCCCGGGACTAGCCTCCAAGAGACCCAGTACTTC
.	TRBV5-1	TRBJ1-6	many	CASRSGQHNSPLHF	TGCGCCAGCAGATCCGGACAACACAATTCACCCCTCCACTTT
.	TRBV18	TRBJ1-2	many	CASSPAGAEGYTF	TGTGCCAGCTCACCGGCGGGGGCCGAAGGCTACACCTTC
.	TRBV7-2	TRBJ2-3	.	CASSFSFPGVTDTQYF	TGTGCCAGCAGCTTCAGCTTCCCGGGGGTCACAGATACGCAGTATTTT
TRBD1	TRBV20-1	TRBJ1-5	many	CSATDRGDQPQHF	TGCAGTGCTACAGACAGGGGGGATCAGCCCCAGCATTTT
.	TRBV6-2/TRBV6-3	TRBJ2-1	many	CASSRTGTPRNEQFF	TGTGCCAGCAGTCGAACCGGGACCCCCCGCAATGAGCAGTTCTTC
.	TRBV20-1	TRBJ2-7	many	CSAASGFIYEQYF	TGCAGTGCGGCGTCAGGGTTCATCTACGAGCAGTACTTC
TRBD2	TRBV5-1	TRBJ2-4	.	CASSSTSGLAKNIQYF	TGCGCCAGCAGCTCGACTAGCGGGTTAGCCAAAAACATTCAGTACTTC
TRBD2	TRBV12-3/TRBV12-4	TRBJ2-7	.	CASSLGAGAAYEQYF	TGTGCCAGCAGTCTAGGAGCGGGAGCAGCCTACGAGCAGTACTTC
.	TRBV12-3/TRBV12-4	TRBJ1-2	few	CASSWGNYGYTF	TGTGCCAGCAGTTGGGGCAACTATGGCTACACCTTC
.	TRBV2	TRBJ1-4	many	CASSEAEGAGEKLFF	TGTGCCAGCAGTGAAGCGGAGGGAGCGGGGGAAAAACTGTTTTTT
.	TRBV6-2/TRBV6-3	TRBJ2-3	many	CASSYGPGDTQYF	TGTGCCAGCAGTTACGGGCCGGGAGATACGCAGTATTTT
TRBD2	TRBV10-1	TRBJ2-3	.	CASRHLAGGLPDTQYF	TGCGCCAGCAGACATTTAGCGGGAGGGTTGCCAGATACGCAGTATTTT
.	TRBV28	TRBJ2-7	many	CASSLWTESSYEQYF	TGTGCCAGCAGTTTATGGACAGAGAGCTCCTACGAGCAGTACTTC
.	TRBV28	TRBJ2-7	many	CASISNAPEGYSYEQYF	TGTGCCAGCATCTCAAATGCCCCAGAAGGGTACTCCTACGAGCAGTACTTC
TRBD1	TRBV10-3	TRBJ2-1	.	CAISKDRGVYNEQFF	TGTGCCATCAGCAAGGACAGGGGTGTCTACAATGAGCAGTTCTTC
.	TRBV5-1	TRBJ2-3	many	CASSFRGQGLTDTQYF	TGCGCCAGCAGCTTCAGAGGCCAGGGTCTCACAGATACGCAGTATTTT
TRBD1	TRBV20-1	TRBJ1-5	.	CSASDSGGQGNQPQHF	TGCAGTGCTAGTGACTCTGGGGGACAGGGCAATCAGCCCCAGCATTTT
.	TRBV4-1	TRBJ2-7	.	CASSQGSGTDFYEQYF	TGCGCCAGCAGCCAGGGTTCCGGGACCGACTTCTACGAGCAGTACTTC
.	TRBV5-1	TRBJ2-5	.	CASSLGSRAETQYF	TGCGCCAGCAGCTTGGGGTCCAGAGCGGAGACCCAGTACTTC
.	TRBV29-1	TRBJ2-4	.	CSVVRELGNIQYF	TGCAGCGTTGTAAGGGAATTGGGAAACATTCAGTACTTC
.	TRBV7-8	TRBJ2-7	many	CASSLGPRAAGEQYF	TGTGCCAGCAGCTTAGGACCCCGGGCCGCCGGGGAGCAGTACTTC
.	TRBV7-2	TRBJ1-1	few	CASMGQLGDTEAFF	TGTGCCAGCATGGGGCAACTTGGGGACACTGAAGCTTTCTTT
.	TRBV2	TRBJ2-3	many	CASRLRTGRTDTQYF	TGTGCCAGCAGACTCCGGACGGGTCGCACAGATACGCAGTATTTT
TRBD1	TRBV6-2/TRBV6-3	TRBJ2-7	many	CASSFRTGYEQYF	TGTGCCAGCAGTTTTCGGACAGGCTACGAGCAGTACTTC
TRBD2	TRBV20-1	TRBJ2-1	many	CSARATSSGSPVEQFF	TGCAGTGCTAGAGCGACGTCTAGCGGGAGCCCCGTGGAGCAGTTCTTC
.	TRBV5-1	TRBJ1-4	many	CASSLGPQGTNEKLFF	TGCGCCAGCAGCTTAGGGCCCCAGGGAACTAATGAAAAACTGTTTTTT